What follows are 21 T cell receptor beta chains derived from one specimen sequenced in a study of response to subunit inactivated influenza vaccine. One entry per CDR3 protein, called by TCRdb with MiXCR from the RT-PCR reads. The sample has roughly 700,000 distinct CDR3 sequences, approximately 14% seen once. The specimen was PBMCs from blood, collected 14 to 15 days before vaccination. Receptor source: a man aged 50 or older who received an inactivated influenza vaccine.

The chain uses TRBV29-1 and TRBJ1-1, with D maybe TRBD1 (5 bases). The germline gives CDR1 SQVTM, CDR2 ANQGSEA. Trimming removed 5 bases at V and 1 base at J, with 8 bases between. CDR3 length: 12 residues. Written as DNA, the CDR3 is TGCAGCGTTAGTCAGGGGAACACTGAAGCTTTCTTT. Amino acid sequence: CSVSQGNTEAFF.

The chain joins TRBV19 to TRBJ1-1, with D maybe TRBD1 (6 bases). The CDR3 extends over 16 amino acids. Germline V gene data show CDR1 as LNHDA and CDR2 as SQIVND (reference sequence). V lost 8 bases, J lost 4 bases, and 23 bases lay in between. The CDR3 is CASGRTEGTSVTEAFF. In DNA, the CDR3 is TGTGCCAGTGGCAGGACAGAGGGTACTTCGGTCACTGAAGCTTTCTTT.

The chain joins TRBV18 to TRBJ2-7, with D possibly TRBD1 on 5 matching bases. The CDR3 has 14 amino acids. Germline V CDR1 and CDR2: KGHSH, LQKENI. Trimming took off 1 base at V and 3 bases at J, with 10 bases between the two ends. CDR3 nucleotide sequence: TGTGCCAGCTCACCACAGGGGCAGCTCTACGAGCAGTACTTC. Amino acid sequence: CASSPQGQLYEQYF.

V and J are TRBV28 and TRBJ2-6; a weak D match, TRBD1 (6 bases). With 6 bases removed from V and 4 bases from J, the gap between germline ends came to 13 bases. The CDR3 has 15 amino acids. From germline, CDR1 is MDHEN and CDR2 SYDVKM. The DNA for the CDR3 is TGTGCCAGCAGGGTCCCAGGGGCCGGGGCCAACGTCCTGACTTTC. This sequence encodes CASRVPGAGANVLTF. Full variable domain (rest looked up from reference TRBV28 and TRBJ2-6): DVKVTQSSRYLVKRTGEKVFLECVQDMDHENMFWYRQDPGLGLRLIYFSYDVKMKEKGDIPEGYSVSREKKERFSLILESASTNQTSMYLCASRVPGAGANVLTFGAGSRLTVL.

This clonotype was observed a handful of times. This may be a read error, as it is one base from a much larger clone. The genes are TRBV9 and TRBJ1-1; D call uncertain. There are 13 residues in the CDR3. Trimming left V 0 bases short and J 1 base short, with 4 bases between. Germline CDR1 SGDLS, CDR2 YYNGEE. The CDR3 nucleotides read TGTGCCAGCAGCGTAGGGTGGAACACTGAAGCTTTCTTT. This gives the protein CASSVGWNTEAFF.

This clonotype came up a few times. This rearrangement joins TRBV12-3 or TRBV12-4 to TRBJ2-1, with no clear D. The V gene lost 3 bases and the J gene lost 9 bases, with 9 bases spanning the gap. The CDR3 contains 12 residues. The chain's CDR3 is CASSLSWGEQFF. CDR3 DNA sequence: TGTGCCAGCAGTTTGTCGTGGGGTGAGCAGTTCTTC.

The V gene is TRBV5-1, the J gene TRBJ2-3; 9 nucleotides line up with TRBD2. CDR3 length: 15 residues. The J segment lost 0 bases and the V segment lost 5 bases, leaving 4 bases of the junction unmatched. The germline V gene has CDR1 SGHRS and CDR2 YFSETQ. In nucleotides, the CDR3 is TGCGCCAGCAGTTGGAGCGGGAGGAGCACAGATACGCAGTATTTT. Encoded protein: CASSWSGRSTDTQYF.

The gene calls are TRBV28 and TRBJ2-3; possible D gene TRBD2, 7 bases. CDR1 and CDR2 from the germline V gene are MDHEN and SYDVKM. Trimming took 7 bases from V and 4 from J, leaving 21 bases between them. The CDR3 contains 16 residues. The CDR3 here is CASTLLREGGSDTQYF. CDR3 DNA: TGTGCCAGCACCCTCTTAAGGGAGGGGGGCTCAGATACGCAGTATTTT.

The chain links TRBV12-3 or TRBV12-4 to TRBJ1-1, with 8 bases lining up with TRBD1. CDR3 length equals 11 residues. The J segment lost 10 bases and the V segment lost 5 bases, leaving 3 bases of the junction unmatched. The CDR3 sequence: CASSRQGRAFF. CDR3 sequence (DNA): TGTGCCAGCAGTCGACAGGGGCGAGCTTTCTTT.

V gene TRBV6-6 combines with J gene TRBJ1-6, with D uncertain. Germline assignment: CDR1 MNHNY and CDR2 SVGAGI (reference sequence). This CDR3 spans 15 amino acids. The ends were cut back, 4 bases at V and 4 bases at J, with 11 bases in the middle. CDR3 sequence (DNA): TGTGCCAGCAGTTCGGGCAACCGGTATAATTCACCCCTCCACTTT. Translation gives CASSSGNRYNSPLHF.

The genes are TRBV6-6 and TRBJ1-2; D gene uncertain. V was clipped by 4 bases and J by 4 bases, with 10 bases between them. Germline loops: CDR1 MNHNY, CDR2 SVGAGI (reference sequence). The CDR3 totals 13 residues. The CDR3 DNA is TGTGCCAGCAGTTCCCGCAGGTTCTATGGCTACACCTTC. Its translation: CASSSRRFYGYTF.

This clonotype was detected a few times. The chain employs TRBV24-1 and TRBJ2-1; 9 positions match TRBD1. The CDR3 contains 15 residues. The V segment lost 4 bases and the J segment 6 bases; nucleotides outside the gene matches: 6. CDR1 and CDR2 from the germline V gene are KGHDR and SFDVKD. The CDR3 loop is CATSDEGDRVNEQFF. The CDR3 region has the DNA TGTGCCACCAGTGACGAGGGGGACAGGGTCAATGAGCAGTTCTTC.

The chain couples TRBV7-9 to TRBJ2-5; D remains ambiguous. This CDR3 has 16 residues. The germline CDR1 and CDR2 sequences are SEHNR and FQNEAQ (reference sequence). Between the trimmed V and J ends, which lost 1 base and 2 bases, there was a span of 14 bases. The CDR3 loop reads CASSLVYGNGQETQYF. As DNA, the CDR3 is TGTGCCAGCAGCTTAGTCTACGGAAACGGTCAAGAGACCCAGTACTTC.

This clonotype has only a few counts. The CDR3, as DNA: TGTGCCAGCAGTTTACTAGGACACGGGCGAGAAAAACTGTTTTTT. Amino acid sequence: CASSLLGHGREKLFF. J is TRBJ1-4 and V is TRBV12-3 or TRBV12-4; D possibly corresponds to TRBD1 (5 bases). The ends were cut back, 2 bases at V and 8 bases at J, with 15 bases in the middle. The CDR3 runs to 15 residues.

This clonotype occurred a few times. The chain has TRBV28 and TRBJ2-4; 10 nucleotides match TRBD2. CDR1 is MDHEN, CDR2 SYDVKM, per germline. V was pared by 2 bases and J by 7 bases, with 11 bases of the junction left unmatched. The CDR3 consists of 17 residues. CDR3 region: CASSLVLAGGIGNIQYF. As DNA, the CDR3 is TGTGCCAGCAGTTTAGTATTAGCGGGGGGCATAGGGAACATTCAGTACTTC.

This clonotype has just a few counts. The CDR3: CASSLATRPPYEQYF. CDR3 DNA sequence: TGCGCCAGCAGCTTGGCAACACGGCCGCCCTACGAGCAGTACTTC. V and J are TRBV5-1 and TRBJ2-7; no firm D call. This CDR3 comprises 15 residues. Germline V gene sequence: CDR1 SGHRS, CDR2 YFSETQ. Between the trimmed V and J ends, which lost 0 bases and 2 bases, there was a span of 12 bases.

The chain links TRBV4-2 to TRBJ1-2; possible D gene TRBD1, 5 bases. This CDR3 region has 17 residues. V was cut by 0 bases and J by 2 bases, with 16 bases left in between. In germline, CDR1 is LGHNA, CDR2 YNFKEQ. CDR3 coding DNA: TGTGCCAGCAGCCAAGAGGGGTTAGCAGGGAGAAACTATGGCTACACCTTC. Translated, it gives CASSQEGLAGRNYGYTF.

The chain couples TRBV5-1 to TRBJ2-2; unclear D gene. The V and J ends lost 4 bases and 5 bases respectively, with 9 bases between them. This CDR3 has 13 amino acids. Germline V CDR1 and CDR2: SGHRS, YFSETQ. The CDR3 nucleotides read TGCGCCAGCAGCCTCGACGTGACCGGGGAGCTGTTTTTT. Amino acids: CASSLDVTGELFF.

The V call is TRBV29-1, the J call TRBJ2-7; either TRBD1 or TRBD2 may supply D (5 bases each). The CDR3 consists of 15 residues. Trimming stripped 5 bases from V and 2 bases from J, with 19 bases between. CDR1 SQVTM and CDR2 ANQGSEA come from the germline V gene. CDR3 nucleotides: TGCAGCGTTACCCCGGTTGGGGGAACCCCCTACGAGCAGTACTTC. This translates into CSVTPVGGTPYEQYF.

This clonotype showed up many times. The chain has TRBV20-1 and TRBJ2-1; D is uncertain. The CDR3 spans 14 residues. V was shortened by 2 bases and J by 5 bases, with 13 bases between the two germline ends. Germline V lookup: CDR1 DFQATT, CDR2 SNEGSKA (reference sequence). This chain's CDR3 is CSARNSALNNEQFF. DNA of the CDR3: TGCAGTGCTAGAAACAGCGCGCTTAACAATGAGCAGTTCTTC.

This clonotype was counted many times. The chain is built from TRBV7-2 and TRBJ2-5; D is ambiguous. Germline CDR1 is SGHTA and CDR2 is FQGNSA. This CDR3 is built from 15 residues. V dropped 0 bases and J dropped 2 bases, with 10 bases sitting between them. This CDR3 reads CASSLALYRQETQYF. Written as DNA, the CDR3 is TGTGCCAGCAGCTTAGCGCTTTACAGACAAGAGACCCAGTACTTC.